A selection of T cell receptor beta chains follows, all from one sample in a study of blood T cell repertoires in COVID-19. The table came from immunoSEQ multiplex PCR; TCRdb's copy has only in-frame clones and leaves some out. The sample yields tens of thousands of clones, roughly 89% seen once. The source material was peripheral blood. The source is an elderly woman with acute or convalescent COVID-19. CDR3s include the opening cysteine and the closing phenylalanine or tryptophan. A D gene is named only where the DNA matches it firmly. Not all rows give a size; the values are once, few, many and, for expanded clones, a class.

size	V	J	D	DNA	CDR3
.	TRBV3-1/TRBV3-2	TRBJ2-1	.	TGTGCCAGCAGCCTCCGGGACTCCGGGAATGAGCAGTTCTTC	CASSLRDSGNEQFF
.	TRBV4-1	TRBJ1-3	TRBD1	TGCGCCAGCAGCCCCGACAGGGCCGGTGGAAACACCATATATTTT	CASSPDRAGGNTIYF
.	TRBV7-9	TRBJ1-5	TRBD1	TGTGCCAGCAGCCGACAGGGAGGCAATCAGCCCCAGCATTTT	CASSRQGGNQPQHF
.	TRBV19	TRBJ2-2	TRBD2	TGTGCCAGTAGTACAGGGTCGGGAGGTTTGGAGGAGCTGTTTTTT	CASSTGSGGLEELFF
.	TRBV3-1/TRBV3-2	TRBJ2-5	TRBD2	TGTGCCAGCAGCCAAGGGTCTAGCGGGGGGTGGGAGACCCAGTACTTC	CASSQGSSGGWETQYF
once	TRBV5-1	TRBJ1-4	.	TGCGCCAGCAGCGTCGACAGCCGTTATGAAAAACTGTTTTTT	CASSVDSRYEKLFF
.	TRBV30	TRBJ2-7	.	TGTGCCTGGAGTTTCGCTGGGTGGCACTACGAGCAATACTTC	CAWSFAGWHYEQYF
.	TRBV18	TRBJ2-2	.	TGTGCCAGCTCTAGGACAGCGAACACCGGGGAGCTGTTTTTT	CASSRTANTGELFF
.	TRBV23-1	TRBJ2-7	TRBD2	TGCGCCAGCAGCCACATCCTAGCGGACTCCTACGAGCAGTACTTC	CASSHILADSYEQYF
.	TRBV28	TRBJ1-1	.	TGTGCCAGCAGCCCAGTTTTAACAGGTAACTCTGAAGCTTTCTTT	CASSPVLTGNSEAFF
.	TRBV5-4	TRBJ1-3	TRBD1	TGTGCCAGCAGCTCGAAAACAGGGGGCTCTGGAAACACCATATATTTT	CASSSKTGGSGNTIYF
.	TRBV5-5	TRBJ2-1	.	TGTGCCAGCAGCTACGACTTAGGCTCCTACAATGAGCAGTTCTTC	CASSYDLGSYNEQFF
.	TRBV28	TRBJ2-7	TRBD1	TGTGCCAGCAGAACCGGGACAGCCATCTCCTACGAGCAGTACTTC	CASRTGTAISYEQYF
.	TRBV27	TRBJ2-3	.	TGTGCCAGCAACAGCGGCAGTAACACAGATACGCAGTATTTT	CASNSGSNTDTQYF
once	TRBV7-2	TRBJ2-7	TRBD2	TGTGCCAGCAGCCGGAGCGGGAGCTCCTACGAGCAGTACTTC	CASSRSGSSYEQYF
.	TRBV28	TRBJ1-5	.	TGTGCCAGCACCCTCCGGGGTAATCTAGATCAGCCCCAGCATTTT	CASTLRGNLDQPQHF
once	TRBV27	TRBJ2-7	.	TGTGCCAGCAGTTTAGACAGTCATTCCTCCTACGAGCAGTACTTC	CASSLDSHSSYEQYF
.	TRBV7-2	TRBJ2-5	.	TGTGCCAGCAGCTTAGGAGCTCGATCGGAGACCCAGTACTTC	CASSLGARSETQYF
once	TRBV9	TRBJ1-3	.	TGTGCCAGCAGCGTAGCTTGGCGGGCCAACTCTGGAAACACCATATATTTT	CASSVAWRANSGNTIYF
.	TRBV25-1	TRBJ1-5	TRBD1	TGTGCCATCCCCGAGGGGGCGCGTAGCAATCAGCCCCAGCATTTT	CAIPEGARSNQPQHF
.	TRBV24-1	TRBJ2-5	TRBD1	TGTGCCACCAGTGATTCCGGGGCGAGACAGGGCCTGGAGACCCAGTACTTC	CATSDSGARQGLETQYF
.	TRBV5-4	TRBJ2-1	TRBD2	TGTGCCAGCAGCTCGACTAGCGGGAGGATAGGGGAGCAGTTCTTC	CASSSTSGRIGEQFF
.	TRBV5-1	TRBJ1-2	TRBD1	TGCGCCAGCAGCCGCGAGGGACAGGAAATCTATGGCTACACCTTC	CASSREGQEIYGYTF
once	TRBV5-1	TRBJ1-1	.	TGCGCCAGCAGCTTGATAATGAACACTGAAGCTTTCTTT	CASSLIMNTEAFF
.	TRBV28	TRBJ2-7	.	TGTGCCACCCGCGGCGCACTTGAACACGAGCAGTACTTC	CATRGALEHEQYF
few	TRBV5-1	TRBJ2-7	.	TGCGCCAGCAGCTTGGCCGGGACACTCTCCTACGAGCAGTACTTC	CASSLAGTLSYEQYF
.	TRBV5-1	TRBJ2-1	.	TGCGCCAGCAGCTTGGCCGGGAAGCTGACGGACGAGCAGTTCTTC	CASSLAGKLTDEQFF
.	TRBV12-3/TRBV12-4	TRBJ2-7	.	TGTGCCAGCAGTTCCAGGGTTACCTACGAGCAGTACTTC	CASSSRVTYEQYF
.	TRBV7-2	TRBJ1-3	.	TGTGCCAGCAGCTTCATGCGGGGAAACACCATATATTTT	CASSFMRGNTIYF
.	TRBV7-2	TRBJ2-7	TRBD1	TGTGCCAGCAGCCCGCCGGGACAGGGGCCTCGCGAGCAGTACTTC	CASSPPGQGPREQYF
.	TRBV18	TRBJ2-7	.	TGTGCCAGCTCACTCGCTTCAGACTACGAGCAGTACTTC	CASSLASDYEQYF
.	TRBV18	TRBJ2-7	.	TGTGCCAGCTCACGAGACTTATACGAGCAGTACTTC	CASSRDLYEQYF
.	TRBV28	TRBJ1-2	TRBD1	TGTGCCAGCAGTTCTGGAGGGGGCGGAAACTATGGCTACACCTTC	CASSSGGGGNYGYTF
.	TRBV2	TRBJ1-1	.	TGTGCCAGCAGTGGAGGGTTTGGGGCTTTCTTT	CASSGGFGAFF
.	TRBV7-2	TRBJ1-2	.	TGTGCCAGCAGCCCTTCTCCGGACAGCTATGGCTACACCTTC	CASSPSPDSYGYTF
.	TRBV4-1	TRBJ2-7	TRBD2	TGCGCCAGCAGCCAAGAATCGGGACTAGCGGGCTTCTCCTACGAGCAGTACTTC	CASSQESGLAGFSYEQYF
.	TRBV7-9	TRBJ2-1	.	TGTGCCAGCAGCTCAGAAACAGAGAATGAGCAGTTCTTC	CASSSETENEQFF
.	TRBV7-2	TRBJ2-3	.	TGTGCCAGCAGCGGGGCTCGCACAGATACGCAGTATTTT	CASSGARTDTQYF
.	TRBV19	TRBJ2-3	TRBD2	TGTGCCAGTAGCGGGAGGGCCCAAGATACGCAGTATTTT	CASSGRAQDTQYF
once	TRBV6-5	TRBJ1-5	.	TGTGCCAGCAGTTACAGGCGGAATCAGCCCCAGCATTTT	CASSYRRNQPQHF
.	TRBV11-2	TRBJ2-1	TRBD2	TGTGCCAGCAGCACCAGACTAGCGGGAGGTAATGAGCAGTTCTTC	CASSTRLAGGNEQFF
.	TRBV19	TRBJ2-7	.	TGTGCCAGCCACCCCGATTGGGAGTATTATACCTACGAGCAGTACTTC	CASHPDWEYYTYEQYF
few	TRBV19	TRBJ1-2	TRBD1	TGTGCCAGTATTCCCGGCGGCCTCAGGGGGGAGTATGGCTACACCTTC	CASIPGGLRGEYGYTF
.	TRBV15	TRBJ1-4	.	TGTGCCACCAGCAGAGGAAGGACAGAGCGTGAAAAACTGTTTTTT	CATSRGRTEREKLFF
.	TRBV5-1	TRBJ2-2	TRBD1	TGCGCCAGCAGCGGTGAGGGGGCGACCGGGGAGCTGTTTTTT	CASSGEGATGELFF
.	TRBV18	TRBJ1-6	.	TGTGCCAGCTCACGTGACGGGAATTCACCCCTCCACTTT	CASSRDGNSPLHF
.	TRBV7-9	TRBJ1-6	TRBD1	TGTGCCAGCAGCCATTCGGGACAGTGGAATTCACCCCTCCACTTT	CASSHSGQWNSPLHF
.	TRBV6-5	TRBJ2-2	TRBD2	TGTGCCAGCAGTAACGGGGGGGCCGGGGAGCTGTTTTTT	CASSNGGAGELFF
.	TRBV11-2	TRBJ2-5	.	TGTGCCAGCAGCCTCCCCCAAGAGACCCAGTACTTC	CASSLPQETQYF
medium-sized	TRBV2	TRBJ1-1	.	TGTGCCAGCAGGAGACTGCAGAACACTGAAGCTTTCTTT	CASRRLQNTEAFF
.	TRBV29-1	TRBJ2-2	TRBD1	TGCAGCGTCCGACAGGGAATGATCGGGGAGCTGTTTTTT	CSVRQGMIGELFF
once	TRBV27	TRBJ1-2	TRBD1	TGTGCCAGCAGTTTAAGACAGGGGAACGGCTACACCTTC	CASSLRQGNGYTF
.	TRBV2	TRBJ2-7	TRBD2	TGTGCCAGCAGTAAACTAGCGGGGGGATCCTACGAGCAGTACTTC	CASSKLAGGSYEQYF